Presented here are 3 T cell receptor beta chains from one specimen sequenced in a study of T cells in Graves' hyperthyroidism and ophthalmopathy. TCR beta CDR3 region amplification was performed from RNA transcripts. Using the HTBI primer set, a first-round RT-PCR was run on the TCR CDR3. From the multiplex PCR reads, TCRdb called clonotypes with MiXCR, one entry per CDR3 protein. This table holds approximately 300,000 distinct CDR3 sequences, roughly 19% found once. Material: blood. The receptors here all came from a man aged 45-65 years with Graves' ophthalmopathy.

The V call is TRBV7-2, the J call TRBJ1-5; D ambiguous. Deletions cut 3 bases from V and 7 bases from J, with 10 bases between. The length of the CDR3 is 13 residues. Per germline, CDR1 SGHTA and CDR2 FQGNSA. The CDR3 DNA sequence: TGTGCCAGCAGCTTGACTGGAAGGCAGCCCCAGCATTTT. It specifies CASSLTGRQPQHF.

On this clonotype itself: Sequence at one end of the junction differs from germline and may be a read error. The chain couples TRBV3-1 to TRBJ2-2, with TRBD2 matching over 11 bases. CDR3 size: 18 residues. In germline, CDR1 is LGHDT, CDR2 YNNKEL (reference sequence). The CDR3, as DNA: TGTGCCGGCAGCCAAGATGGGGGACTAGCGGTTTCCACCGGGGAGCTGTTTTTT. Amino acids: CAGSQDGGLAVSTGELFF.

This chain joins TRBV27 and TRBJ2-7, with D uncertain. CDR1 and CDR2 from the germline V gene are MNHEY and SMNVEV (reference sequence). The CDR3 runs 13 residues. Trimming cost V 1 base and J 5 bases, with 9 bases left between them. In nucleotides, the CDR3 is TGTGCCAGCAGTTTATTGATACAGCACGAGCAGTACTTC. Translation gives CASSLLIQHEQYF.